The 26 T cell receptor beta chains presented below share a single source sample, sequenced in a study of blood T cell repertoires in COVID-19 (TCRdb year 2020). Library creation used the immunoSEQ multiplex PCR assay. Here the immuneACCESS table is served through TCRdb, limited to in-frame sequences with V and J called. Missing clones are a known gap in these copies; in checked studies unresolved V genes cover under half, and the rest lacks a known reason. The sample profile shows about 180,000 clones; around 83% of them were found once. The ten largest clones represent about 6.3% of the sample. The sample consisted of PBMCs or T cells enriched from blood (not recorded which). These receptors all stem from a man aged 40-50 years who had recovered from COVID-19.

The chain links TRBV25-1 to TRBJ2-3, with 8 nucleotides matching TRBD2. The CDR3 length is 16 residues. J gave up 6 bases and V 8 bases, and 16 bases lay outside the gene matches. CDR1 and CDR2 from the germline V gene are MGHDK and SYGVNS. CDR3 sequence: CASLAGSGSDPDTQYF. In DNA form, the CDR3 reads TGTGCCAGCCTGGCGGGGAGCGGGAGCGATCCCGATACGCAGTATTTT. The full variable domain, with the rest looked up from reference TRBV25-1 and TRBJ2-3, is EADIYQTPRYLVIGTGKKITLECSQTMGHDKMYWYQQDPGMELHLIHYSYGVNSTEKGDLSSESTVSRIRTEHFPLTLESARPSHTSQYLCASLAGSGSDPDTQYFGPGTRLTVL.

The chain is built from TRBV5-1 and TRBJ2-5; D not certain. V lost 0 bases and J lost 1, with 13 bases in between. Per the germline V gene, CDR1 is SGHRS and CDR2 is YFSETQ. This CDR3 spans 16 amino acids. The chain's CDR3 is CASSLASRRIQETQYF. CDR3 DNA: TGCGCCAGCAGCTTGGCCTCGAGGCGTATCCAAGAGACCCAGTACTTC.

This sequence joins TRBV9 and TRBJ2-3; the D is unclear. CDR3 size: 17 residues. Germline CDR1 and CDR2: SGDLS and YYNGEE. V was pared by 0 bases and J by 0 bases, with 14 bases between. CDR3: CASSVGPPQLSTDTQYF. DNA for the CDR3: TGTGCCAGCAGCGTAGGGCCCCCACAATTAAGCACAGATACGCAGTATTTT.

The chain joins TRBV14 to TRBJ1-2; D call uncertain. The germline V gene encodes CDR1 SGHDN and CDR2 FVKESK. Trimming left V 1 base short and J 4 bases short, with 7 bases between. The CDR3 has 13 amino acids. CDR3 bases: TGTGCCAGCAGCCAAGTTACTTCCTATGGCTACACCTTC. It encodes CASSQVTSYGYTF.

V gene TRBV19 combines with J gene TRBJ1-1, with TRBD1 matching 9 bases. V lost 3 bases and J lost 1; bases outside the gene matches: 3. CDR1 and CDR2 from the germline V gene are LNHDA and SQIVND (reference sequence). This CDR3 contains 15 residues. DNA of the CDR3: TGTGCCAGTAGTATGGGGACAGGGACGAACACTGAAGCTTTCTTT. Amino acids: CASSMGTGTNTEAFF.

The rearrangement links TRBV5-4 to TRBJ1-2; the D gene is possibly TRBD1 (5 bases). The germline V and J ends were trimmed by 0 bases and 0 bases, with 9 bases remaining between them. CDR1 and CDR2 (germline): SGHNT, YYREEE (reference sequence). CDR3 length: 15 amino acids. The CDR3 sequence is CASSLEDTANYGYTF. In nucleotides, the CDR3 is TGTGCCAGCAGCTTGGAGGACACAGCTAACTATGGCTACACCTTC.

CDR3 sequence reads: CAISEGREDGYTF. The DNA of the CDR3 is TGTGCCATCAGTGAAGGCAGGGAGGATGGCTACACCTTC. V gene TRBV10-3 combines with J gene TRBJ1-2; a possible D gene is TRBD1 (5 bases). This CDR3 region has 13 residues. Trimming took off 3 bases at V and 6 bases at J, with 11 bases between the two ends. Germline CDR1 is ENHRY and CDR2 is SYGVKD.

The J gene is TRBJ2-3, the V gene TRBV5-4, with 12 bases aligning to TRBD2. Germline CDR1 is SGHNT and CDR2 is YYREEE (reference sequence). J lost 2 bases, V lost 2 bases, and 9 bases had no gene match. This CDR3 is built from 18 residues. The CDR3 sequence: CASSFSLAGGPNTDTQYF. CDR3 nucleotides: TGTGCCAGCAGCTTCTCTCTAGCGGGAGGGCCGAACACAGATACGCAGTATTTT.

Here the CDR3 reads CASRGQAGNTIYF. CDR3 in DNA: TGTGCCAGCAGAGGACAGGCTGGAAACACCATATATTTT. The chain couples TRBV3-1 (or the pseudogene TRBV3-2) to TRBJ1-3; 7 nucleotides align to TRBD1. J lost 2 bases, V lost 6 bases, and 1 base had no gene match. From germline, CDR1 is LGHDT and CDR2 YNNKEL (reference sequence). The CDR3 consists of 13 residues.

This clone was counted many times. V usage is TRBV6-1 and J usage is TRBJ2-2; D gene ambiguous. The germline CDR1 and CDR2 sequences are MNHNS and SASEGT. The V and J ends lost 3 bases and 3 bases respectively, with 5 bases between them. The CDR3 consists of 13 residues. The CDR3 DNA is TGTGCCAGCAGTGAGGGCGACACCGGGGAGCTGTTTTTT. Encoded protein: CASSEGDTGELFF.

V usage is TRBV7-3 and J usage is TRBJ2-3; D might be TRBD1 (5 bases). Germline values: CDR1 SGHTA, CDR2 FQGTGA. This CDR3 comprises 14 residues. Trimming stripped 4 bases from V and 3 bases from J, with 11 bases between. For the CDR3, the DNA is TGTGCCAGCAGCTCTGGGCAGGGTACAGATACGCAGTATTTT. It translates to CASSSGQGTDTQYF. The variable domain in full, completed from reference TRBV7-3 and TRBJ2-3, reads GAGVSQTPSNKVTEKGKYVELRCDPISGHTALYWYRQSLGQGPEFLIYFQGTGAADDSGLPNDRFFAVRPEGSVSTLKIQRTERGDSAVYLCASSSGQGTDTQYFGPGTRLTVL.

This clone was found a few times. The chain joins TRBV2 to TRBJ2-7, with 7 nucleotides matching TRBD1. CDR1 and CDR2 from the germline V gene are SNHLY and FYNNEI. V trimming: 11 bases; J trimming: 4 bases; junction bases outside the gene matches: 5. The CDR3 totals 11 residues. The CDR3 loop reads CAFRDRYEQYF. DNA for the CDR3: TGTGCCTTCCGGGACAGATACGAGCAGTACTTC.

A single count supports this clone. V usage is TRBV24-1 and J usage is TRBJ2-1, with D perhaps matching TRBD1 (5 bases). CDR1 and CDR2 from the germline V gene are KGHDR and SFDVKD. Trimming took 4 bases from V and 7 from J, leaving 13 bases between them. CDR3 length: 14 residues. CDR3 DNA sequence: TGTGCCACCAGTGACAAGGCGCAGGGTAATGAGCAGTTCTTC. As protein: CATSDKAQGNEQFF.

The V gene is TRBV11-3, the J gene TRBJ2-1; 9 bases are shared with TRBD1. V shed 4 bases, J shed 7 bases, and the junction held 11 bases outside the gene matches. The CDR3 extends over 16 amino acids. CDR1 is SGHNT, CDR2 YENEEA, per germline. Written as DNA, the CDR3 is TGTGCCAGCAGCTCCGGCGGACAGGGGATTCAAAATGAGCAGTTCTTC. Translated, it gives CASSSGGQGIQNEQFF.

The gene calls are TRBV18 and TRBJ1-1; no firm D call. The CDR3 length is 17 residues. V lost 3 bases and J lost 0, with 17 bases in between. The germline V gene encodes CDR1 KGHSH and CDR2 LQKENI. As DNA, the CDR3 is TGTGCCAGCTCACCGCTTCGGGGTGGCGGGGTGAACACTGAAGCTTTCTTT. Its protein is CASSPLRGGGVNTEAFF.

The genes are TRBV19 and TRBJ1-1; D unclear. The CDR3 runs to 15 residues. V lost 0 bases and J lost 5, with 13 bases in between. Germline V gene data show CDR1 as LNHDA and CDR2 as SQIVND (reference sequence). CDR3: CASSIDSGIGTEAFF. The CDR3 DNA sequence: TGTGCCAGTAGTATAGATAGCGGGATAGGTACTGAAGCTTTCTTT.

The chain employs TRBV19 and TRBJ1-2, with D perhaps TRBD1 (5 bases). CDR3 length: 14 amino acids. Germline-derived CDR1 and CDR2 are LNHDA and SQIVND (reference sequence). V was trimmed by 7 bases and J by 6 bases, leaving 18 bases between them. For the CDR3, the DNA is TGTGCCAGTACCGCAGACACGGGGGGTAATGGCTACACCTTC. This translates into CASTADTGGNGYTF.

The sample holds one count of this clone. The chain uses TRBV5-6 and TRBJ2-7; 10 bases fit TRBD1. V lost 3 bases to trimming and J lost 3 bases; unmatched junction nucleotides: 9. The V gene's germline CDR1 is SGHDT and CDR2 YYEEEE. The CDR3 runs to 16 residues. CDR3 protein: CASSSYPGTGVYEQYF. The CDR3 nucleotides read TGTGCCAGCAGCTCCTACCCCGGGACAGGGGTCTACGAGCAGTACTTC.

This chain uses TRBV19 with TRBJ2-4; 9 bases align to TRBD2. The V gene's germline CDR1 is LNHDA and CDR2 SQIVND (reference sequence). The CDR3 covers 15 residues. V gave up 4 bases and J gave up 9 bases; unmatched junction bases: 10. The CDR3 DNA is TGTGCCAGTAGTACCTCAGGGGGGCGGGAGGGCATTCAGTACTTC. Its translation is CASSTSGGREGIQYF.

V usage is TRBV7-3 and J usage is TRBJ2-3; D remains ambiguous. Germline lookup yields CDR1 SGHTA and CDR2 FQGTGA. V gave up 5 bases and J gave up 3 bases, with 12 bases separating them. This CDR3 spans 14 amino acids. This CDR3 reads CASSPAASTDTQYF. In DNA form, the CDR3 reads TGTGCCAGCAGCCCCGCAGCGAGTACAGATACGCAGTATTTT.

This clone was observed once. The gene calls are TRBV19 and TRBJ2-1, with a tentative D call TRBD1 (6 bases). This CDR3 is built from 16 residues. From germline, CDR1 is LNHDA and CDR2 SQIVND (reference sequence). Deletions cut 4 bases from V and 0 bases from J, with 13 bases between. The CDR3 region has the DNA TGTGCCAGTAGTAAACCCAGGGGAAGCTCCTACAATGAGCAGTTCTTC. Amino acids: CASSKPRGSSYNEQFF.

The V and J genes are TRBV18 and TRBJ2-2; 7 nucleotides line up with TRBD2. In germline, CDR1 is KGHSH, CDR2 LQKENI. V trimming: 6 bases; J trimming: 1 base; junction bases outside the gene matches: 5. The CDR3 extends over 15 amino acids. CDR3 region: CASSSQRENTGELFF. CDR3 in DNA: TGTGCCAGCTCGTCTCAGCGGGAGAACACCGGGGAGCTGTTTTTT.

This chain uses TRBV11-1 with TRBJ2-1; 11 nucleotides match TRBD2. Germline V gene data show CDR1 as SGHAT and CDR2 as FQDESV (reference sequence). With V trimmed by 0 bases and J by 6 bases, 7 bases remained unmatched. The CDR3 spans 17 residues. The CDR3 DNA reads as TGTGCCAGCAGCTTAGCGGTAGCGGGAGGGCCACCCAATGAGCAGTTCTTC. This encodes CASSLAVAGGPPNEQFF. Together with reference TRBV11-1 and TRBJ2-1, the CDR3 gives the full variable domain: EAEVAQSPRYKITEKSQAVAFWCDPISGHATLYWYRQILGQGPELLVQFQDESVVDDSQLPKDRFSAERLKGVDSTLKIQPAELGDSAMYLCASSLAVAGGPPNEQFFGPGTRLTVL.

The chain uses TRBV10-2 and TRBJ1-3, with a tentative D call TRBD1 (6 bases). The CDR3 is made up of 15 amino acids. The V end lost 3 bases, the J end lost 4 bases, and 13 bases lay between the germline ends. Germline V gene data show CDR1 as WSHSY and CDR2 as SAAADI. The CDR3: CASSETQGSGNTIYF. DNA of the CDR3: TGCGCCAGCAGTGAAACGCAGGGGTCGGGAAACACCATATATTTT.

The chain joins TRBV11-2 to TRBJ1-2; D gene uncertain. Germline-derived CDR1 and CDR2 are SGHAT and FQNNGV. V shed 1 base and J shed 2 bases, with 5 bases lying between them. The CDR3 totals 13 residues. Here the CDR3 reads CASSLVSNYGYTF. CDR3 sequence (DNA): TGTGCCAGCAGCTTAGTGAGCAACTATGGCTACACCTTC.

This chain links TRBV10-3 with TRBJ2-7; TRBD2 matches 11 bases. Trimming at V came to 2 bases and at J to 5 bases, leaving 14 bases not matched to a gene. The CDR3 extends over 18 amino acids. Per the germline V gene, CDR1 is ENHRY and CDR2 is SYGVKD. This CDR3 is CAISERRVAGGGRDEQYF. In DNA, the CDR3 is TGTGCCATCAGTGAGAGGAGGGTAGCGGGAGGGGGTAGGGACGAGCAGTACTTC.